This T cell receptor beta chain appears in the sequencing data of a study of T cell repertoires in cytomegalovirus infection. Across the whole study: It was the public TCR beta signatures that indicated both CMV infection and matching HLA type.

This clonotype was detected many times. Antigen: not known. Study-wide findings and caveats: Individuals carrying CMV plus the relevant HLA were identified by cumulative frequency of public TCR beta families.

Trimming took off 5 bases at V and 10 bases at J, with 18 bases between the two ends. This CDR3 spans 14 amino acids. Per the germline V gene, CDR1 is SGHTA and CDR2 is FQGNSA. Using its own MiXCR run on the reads, TCRdb lists one record per CDR3 protein. The sample has about 900,000 distinct CDR3 sequences; 30% to 40% are singletons. The sequences come from cultured CD8+ T cells from PBMCs, collected from culture after CMV antigen stimulation. This clonotype was obtained from a human donor in good health (CMV status not recorded). Some clones in this sample may be carry-over from other donors' samples. The V call is TRBV7-2, the J call TRBJ2-1; tentative D call: TRBD1 (8 bases). The CDR3 DNA is TGTGCCAGCAGCCTCGGGGGGACAGGAAAAGAGCAGTTCTTC. It is translated as CASSLGGTGKEQFF.